This T cell receptor beta chain was sequenced during a study of blood T cells in healthy people across ages. Study-level background: When template switching was applied, about one barcoded beta molecule was captured per two T cells.

To note about this clonotype: Its specificity is not known. One junction end does not reproduce the germline sequence, and a read error may be involved.

For the second PCR, which ran for about 7 to 12 cycles, a sample-barcoded 5' primer and a J-beta primer mix were used. TCRdb re-called the 5' RACE reads through MiXCR, storing one row per CDR3 protein. This sample has around 1.5 million distinct CDR3 sequences, with roughly 32% found just once. The CDR3 runs 16 residues. Per germline, CDR1 MNHEY and CDR2 SVGEGT. Whole-study findings and limits: Per million T cells, TCR beta diversity dropped about linearly as age rose.

Sequencing was done on a sample of blood. The chain has TRBV6-2 or TRBV6-3 and TRBJ2-3, with 11 bases matching TRBD2. The source is a woman aged 25 to 39 in good health. CDR3 sequence (DNA): TGTACCAGCAGTCACCAACTAGCGGGGGCCATAGATACGCAGTATTTT. Protein product: CTSSHQLAGAIDTQYF.